The next 22 T cell receptor beta chains were all read from a single sample in a study of blood T cell repertoires in COVID-19. Libraries were prepared by immunoSEQ multiplex PCR; TCRdb keeps only in-frame clonotypes and omits some of them. This sample has about 290,000 clones; roughly 90% occur once, and the top ten carry 1.5% to 2%. The specimen was PBMCs or T cells enriched from blood (not recorded which). The receptors stem from a woman in her 40s who had recovered from COVID-19.

In this sample, this clone turned up once. The same CDR3 is also encoded by other DNA sequences in this sample. The CDR3 protein is CASSLASNTEAFF. The DNA of the CDR3 is TGCGCCAGCAGCTTGGCTAGTAACACTGAAGCTTTCTTT. The chain couples TRBV5-1 to TRBJ1-1; D is uncertain. V was clipped by 0 bases and J by 2 bases, with 5 bases between them. Germline V gene sequence: CDR1 SGHRS, CDR2 YFSETQ. The CDR3 totals 13 residues.

This clone showed up just once. The gene calls are TRBV5-1 and TRBJ1-2, with 7 bases identical to TRBD1. CDR3 length: 13 amino acids. Per germline, CDR1 SGHRS and CDR2 YFSETQ. The J segment lost 6 bases and the V segment lost 4 bases, leaving 6 bases of the junction unmatched. CDR3 protein: CASSPDRTDGYTF. The CDR3 nucleotides are TGCGCCAGCAGCCCGGACAGGACAGATGGCTACACCTTC.

The chain links TRBV7-6 to TRBJ1-6; D not certain. V was shortened by 11 bases and J by 14 bases, with 10 bases between the two germline ends. The length of the CDR3 is 9 residues. Germline CDR1 SGHVS, CDR2 FNYEAQ. The CDR3 sequence: CAELSTLHF. The CDR3 DNA sequence: TGTGCCGAGCTATCCACCCTCCACTTT.

In this sample, this clone turned up once. This chain links TRBV29-1 with TRBJ1-1; a weak D match, TRBD1 (6 bases). CDR3 length: 18 amino acids. Germline V gene sequence: CDR1 SQVTM, CDR2 ANQGSEA. Trimming left V 6 bases short and J 3 bases short, with 29 bases between. CDR3 sequence (DNA): TGCAGCGTGGGGATGGGACACAAAAATAAGGGGGAAGACACTGAAGCTTTCTTT. It specifies CSVGMGHKNKGEDTEAFF.

This clone came up once. The chain is built from TRBV2 and TRBJ2-5; the D gene is possibly TRBD2 (5 bases). Per the germline V gene, CDR1 is SNHLY and CDR2 is FYNNEI. Trimming cost V 4 bases and J 1 base, with 16 bases left between them. CDR3 length equals 16 residues. CDR3 DNA sequence: TGTGCCAGCAGTGCGCAGGCTAGGACTTCCCAAGAGACCCAGTACTTC. As protein: CASSAQARTSQETQYF.

The V gene is TRBV7-9, the J gene TRBJ1-6; 9 bases match TRBD1. After removal of 3 bases from V and 8 bases from J, the junction contained 11 bases not matched to a gene. Germline V gene sequence: CDR1 SEHNR, CDR2 FQNEAQ (reference sequence). The CDR3 extends over 17 amino acids. CDR3 sequence reads: CASSLLQGARLDSPLHF. The CDR3 bases are TGTGCCAGCAGCTTGTTACAGGGGGCGCGTCTGGATTCACCCCTCCACTTT. The full variable domain, with the rest looked up from reference TRBV7-9 and TRBJ1-6, is DTGVSQNPRHKITKRGQNVTFRCDPISEHNRLYWYRQTLGQGPEFLTYFQNEAQLEKSRLLSDRFSAERPKGSFSTLEIQRTEQGDSAMYLCASSLLQGARLDSPLHFGNGTRLTVT.

The J gene is TRBJ1-2, the V gene TRBV2; 7 bases align to TRBD1. With V trimmed by 4 bases and J by 4 bases, 12 bases remained unmatched. Germline CDR1 reads SNHLY; CDR2 reads FYNNEI. The length of the CDR3 is 16 residues. In nucleotides, the CDR3 is TGTGCCAGCAGTGCGTCCGGGACAGCCTATGGCTATGGCTACACCTTC. Translation gives CASSASGTAYGYGYTF.

The CDR3 bases are TGTGCCAGCAGCTTAGGTTTAGGCCCCAGGGGCAATGAGCAGTTCTTC. Its protein product is CASSLGLGPRGNEQFF. This rearrangement joins TRBV7-3 to TRBJ2-1; a possible D gene is TRBD1 (6 bases). Germline V gives CDR1 SGHTA, CDR2 FQGTGA. The V end was cut by 2 bases, the J end by 6 bases, with 17 bases between. The CDR3 is made up of 16 amino acids.

V usage is TRBV3-1 (or the pseudogene TRBV3-2) and J usage is TRBJ1-6; no definite D call. This CDR3 spans 13 amino acids. Trimming left V 5 bases short and J 6 bases short, with 8 bases between. Germline V gene data show CDR1 as LGHDT and CDR2 as YNNKEL (reference sequence). The CDR3 loop reads CASSAAINSPLHF. The CDR3 DNA is TGTGCCAGCAGCGCCGCTATTAATTCACCCCTCCACTTT.

The chain carries TRBV20-1 and TRBJ1-2, with 8 bases lining up with TRBD1. Trimming took 3 bases from V and 4 from J; bases not matched to a gene: 10. Germline CDR1 reads DFQATT; CDR2 reads SNEGSKA (reference sequence). This CDR3 has 15 amino acids. The CDR3 sequence: CSASSRHRGTYGYTF. For the CDR3, the DNA is TGCAGTGCTAGTTCTCGGCACAGGGGGACCTATGGCTACACCTTC.

The rearrangement uses TRBV18 and TRBJ2-2; D perhaps matches TRBD1 (7 bases). The CDR3 contains 16 residues. The germline V and J ends were trimmed by 4 bases and 5 bases, with 17 bases remaining between them. CDR1 is KGHSH, CDR2 LQKENI, per germline. The CDR3: CASSRSTGAGTGELFF. DNA for the CDR3: TGTGCCAGCTCACGCTCTACAGGGGCGGGGACCGGGGAGCTGTTTTTT. Using reference TRBV18 and TRBJ2-2 for the parts outside the CDR3, the full variable domain is NAGVMQNPRHLVRRRGQEARLRCSPMKGHSHVYWYRQLPEEGLKFMVYLQKENIIDESGMPKERFSAEFPKEGPSILRIQQVVRGDSAAYFCASSRSTGAGTGELFFGEGSRLTVL.

The sample holds a few counts of this clone. The rearrangement joins TRBV5-1 to TRBJ2-1, with 8 bases lining up with TRBD1. The CDR3 totals 16 residues. V lost 5 bases and J lost 0; bases outside the gene matches: 7. Per germline, CDR1 SGHRS and CDR2 YFSETQ. Here the CDR3 reads CASSSTGGHSYNEQFF. The CDR3 region has the DNA TGCGCCAGCAGTTCTACAGGGGGACACTCCTACAATGAGCAGTTCTTC.

This chain connects TRBV3-1 (or the pseudogene TRBV3-2) to TRBJ2-2; no clear D gene. Between the trimmed V and J ends, which lost 7 bases and 0 bases, there was a span of 12 bases. Per germline, CDR1 LGHDT and CDR2 YNNKEL (reference sequence). This CDR3 spans 15 amino acids. In DNA form, the CDR3 reads TGTGCCAGCACGGGTAGAGGATCGAACACCGGGGAGCTGTTTTTT. This codes for CASTGRGSNTGELFF.

This chain joins TRBV5-8 and TRBJ1-2; TRBD1 matches at 9 bases. CDR1 is SGHTS, CDR2 YDEGEE, per germline. Trimming cost V 4 bases and J 4 bases; bases outside gene matches: 8. The CDR3 length is 15 residues. This chain's CDR3 is CASSLHGTGSYGYTF. In nucleotides, the CDR3 is TGTGCCAGCAGCCTCCACGGGACAGGGAGCTATGGCTACACCTTC.

The chain uses TRBV19 and TRBJ1-1, with D possibly being TRBD1 (6 bases). The germline V and J ends were trimmed by 1 base and 2 bases, with 11 bases remaining between them. In germline, CDR1 is LNHDA, CDR2 SQIVND (reference sequence). The CDR3 length is 15 residues. CDR3 sequence (DNA): TGTGCCAGTAGTATAGCTAGGACAGCCAACACTGAAGCTTTCTTT. The encoded protein is CASSIARTANTEAFF.

The chain carries TRBV9 and TRBJ2-7; 9 nucleotides agree with TRBD1. After removal of 4 bases from V and 2 bases from J, the junction contained 7 bases not matched to a gene. This CDR3 has 15 amino acids. Germline V CDR1 and CDR2: SGDLS, YYNGEE. The CDR3: CASSSTDRGTYEQYF. The CDR3 nucleotides are TGTGCCAGCAGCTCCACGGACAGGGGAACCTACGAGCAGTACTTC.

The gene calls are TRBV19 and TRBJ1-5; weak D call: TRBD1 (6 bases). The CDR3 spans 16 residues. The germline CDR1 and CDR2 sequences are LNHDA and SQIVND (reference sequence). V was trimmed by 5 bases and J by 0 bases, leaving 14 bases between them. The CDR3 loop is CASSSVGTNSNQPQHF. Written as DNA, the CDR3 is TGTGCCAGTAGTTCCGTAGGGACAAATAGCAATCAGCCCCAGCATTTT.

CDR3 protein: CASSEGGGGIYEQYF. As DNA, the CDR3 is TGTGCCAGCAGCGAGGGAGGCGGGGGGATCTACGAGCAGTACTTC. The chain has TRBV3-1 (or the pseudogene TRBV3-2) and TRBJ2-7; the match to TRBD2 covers 8 bases. The V and J ends lost 5 bases and 3 bases, in that order; junction bases with no gene match: 9. The CDR3 covers 15 residues. CDR1 and CDR2 (germline): LGHDT, YNNKEL (reference sequence).

The CDR3 DNA follows: TGTGCCAGCAGCTATGCTCCGGGACTAGTAGGGCAGTACTTC. The encoded protein is CASSYAPGLVGQYF. The V gene is TRBV2, the J gene TRBJ2-7, with 8 bases that match TRBD2. In germline, CDR1 is SNHLY, CDR2 FYNNEI. This CDR3 has 14 residues. Trimming removed 6 bases from V and 9 bases from J; junction bases left unmatched: 13.

CDR3 sequence reads: CASSEPKGANEKLFF. The CDR3, as DNA: TGTGCCAGCAGCGAGCCGAAAGGGGCTAATGAAAAACTGTTTTTT. The chain recombines TRBV5-5 with TRBJ1-4; D possibly corresponds to TRBD1 (5 bases). V lost 4 bases and J lost 3, with 13 bases in between. This CDR3 is built from 15 residues. Germline assignment: CDR1 SGHKS and CDR2 YYEKEE (reference sequence).

This chain links TRBV5-4 with TRBJ1-2; TRBD1 might be the D (6 bases). This CDR3 comprises 13 residues. V was cut by 1 base and J by 6 bases, with 10 bases left in between. Germline V lookup: CDR1 SGHNT, CDR2 YYREEE (reference sequence). The CDR3: CASSLNRDDGYTF. The CDR3 nucleotides are TGTGCCAGCAGCTTGAACAGGGATGATGGCTACACCTTC.

The chain uses TRBV7-9 and TRBJ1-3, with D uncertain. The ends were cut back, 6 bases at V and 0 bases at J, with 9 bases in the middle. CDR1 and CDR2 from the germline V gene are SEHNR and FQNEAQ (reference sequence). The CDR3 totals 14 residues. The CDR3 DNA sequence: TGTGCCAGCAGTCAAGCGGGCTCTGGAAACACCATATATTTT. This gives the protein CASSQAGSGNTIYF.